This record covers a single T cell receptor beta chain. Its cognate antigen is unknown. Clones were read by immunoSEQ multiplex PCR, and TCRdb kept only the in-frame ones, dropping some. Of about 670,000 clones in the sample, around 72% were seen once. The sample originates from a study of shared clonotypes between healthy human individuals. Germline trimming cut 5 bases from V and 4 bases from J; bases unmatched to any gene: 7. This CDR3 contains 15 residues. Looked up from germline, CDR1 is SEHNR and CDR2 is FQNEAQ (reference sequence). Investigators divided CD4+ cells into CD45RA+ naive and CD45RA-negative memory subsets. Study results and caveats: Non-shared clonotypes displayed generation probabilities falling below those of clonotypes present in all four donors.

This sequence joins TRBV7-9 and TRBJ1-4; 7 positions agree with TRBD1. The receptor was isolated from a woman in her 30s in good health. Source material: memory CD4+ T cells sorted from blood. Indicated subset: CD45RA-negative fraction. The CDR3 DNA follows: TGTGCCAGCAGCCTCTCACAGGGGCTTAATGAAAAACTGTTTTTT. This gives the protein CASSLSQGLNEKLFF.